This T cell receptor beta chain derives from a study of beta chain features in type 1 diabetes. What was sequenced were expressed TCRB transcripts, since all of the isolated RNA had been reverse transcribed. Clones were read by immunoSEQ multiplex PCR, and TCRdb kept only the in-frame ones, dropping some. The profile shows roughly 170,000 clones, approximately 13% of them singletons. The sample taken for sequencing was central memory CD4+ T cells from blood. The TCR originated in a woman between 18 and 29 years old in good health.

The CDR3 reads CASSSGGRNYGYTF. The CDR3 DNA is TGTGCCAGCAGTTCCGGGGGACGGAACTATGGCTACACCTTC. The V and J genes are TRBV28 and TRBJ1-2, with D maybe TRBD1 (5 bases). CDR1 and CDR2 (germline): MDHEN, SYDVKM. The CDR3 spans 14 residues. Deletions cut 4 bases from V and 2 bases from J, with 11 bases between.